Sequencing of this T cell receptor beta chain was carried out in a study of cytotoxic CD8 clonotypes in ibrutinib-treated CLL. The germline V gene has CDR1 MNHNY and CDR2 SVGAGI (reference sequence). This CDR3 is 15 amino acids long. J lost 0 bases, V lost 7 bases, and 7 bases had no gene match. Depth targeted 1 in 200,000 to 1 in 1 million T cells, averaging roughly 9.7x coverage per clonotype. TCRdb's copy holds only in-frame clones and misses some; the assay was immunoSEQ multiplex PCR. This table holds tens of thousands of clones, 49% found once. This TCR derives from a human donor with chronic lymphocytic leukemia. The V call is TRBV6-6, the J call TRBJ2-7; TRBD2 matches 9 bases. Sample: PBMCs, taken before ibrutinib treatment. CDR3 sequence (DNA): TGTGCCAGCATAGAGGGCGGGGGGGCCTCCTACGAGCAGTACTTC. This gives the protein CASIEGGGASYEQYF.